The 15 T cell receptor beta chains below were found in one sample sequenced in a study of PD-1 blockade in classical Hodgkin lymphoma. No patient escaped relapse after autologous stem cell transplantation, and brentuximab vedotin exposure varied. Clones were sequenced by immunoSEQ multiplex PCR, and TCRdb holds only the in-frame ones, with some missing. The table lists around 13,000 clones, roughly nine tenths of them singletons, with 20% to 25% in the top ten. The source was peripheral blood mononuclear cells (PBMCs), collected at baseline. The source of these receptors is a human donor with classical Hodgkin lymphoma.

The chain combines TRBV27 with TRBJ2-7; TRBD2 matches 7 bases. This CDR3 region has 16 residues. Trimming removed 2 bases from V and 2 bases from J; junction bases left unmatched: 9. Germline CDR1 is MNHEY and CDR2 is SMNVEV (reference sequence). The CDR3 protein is CASSLISSGDPYEQYF. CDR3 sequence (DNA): TGTGCCAGCAGTTTAATCTCTAGCGGAGACCCCTACGAGCAGTACTTC.

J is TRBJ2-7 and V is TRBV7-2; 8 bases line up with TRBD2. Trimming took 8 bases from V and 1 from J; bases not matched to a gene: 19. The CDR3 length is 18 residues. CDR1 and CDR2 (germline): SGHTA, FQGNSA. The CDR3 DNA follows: TGTGCCAGCTCCCGGACGGGGGGAGTAGCGGGGCTGTCCTACGAGCAGTACTTC. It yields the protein CASSRTGGVAGLSYEQYF.

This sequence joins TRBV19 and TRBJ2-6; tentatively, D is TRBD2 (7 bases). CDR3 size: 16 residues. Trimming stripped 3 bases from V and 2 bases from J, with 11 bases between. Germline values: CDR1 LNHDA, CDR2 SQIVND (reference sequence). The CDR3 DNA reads TGTGCCAGTAGTATCGGCGGGGGCGCTGGGGCCAACGTCCTGACTTTC. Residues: CASSIGGGAGANVLTF.

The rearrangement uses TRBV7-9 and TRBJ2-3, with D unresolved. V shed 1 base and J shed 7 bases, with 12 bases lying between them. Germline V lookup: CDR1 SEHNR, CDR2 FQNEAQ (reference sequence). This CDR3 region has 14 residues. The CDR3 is CASSLVVRRHTQYF. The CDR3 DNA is TGTGCCAGCAGCTTAGTAGTCCGCCGACATACGCAGTATTTT.

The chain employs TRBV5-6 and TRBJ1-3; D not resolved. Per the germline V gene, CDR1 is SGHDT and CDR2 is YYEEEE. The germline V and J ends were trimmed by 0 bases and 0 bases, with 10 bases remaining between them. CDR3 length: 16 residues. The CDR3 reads CASSLGRRYSGNTIYF. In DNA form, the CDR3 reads TGTGCCAGCAGCTTGGGGCGACGGTACTCTGGAAACACCATATATTTT.

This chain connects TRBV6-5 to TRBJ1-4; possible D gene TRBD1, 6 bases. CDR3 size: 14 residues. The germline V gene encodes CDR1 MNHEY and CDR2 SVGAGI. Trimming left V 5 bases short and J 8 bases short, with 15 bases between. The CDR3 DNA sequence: TGTGCCAGCAGTACTATACAGGGTGGCGAAAAACTGTTTTTT. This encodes CASSTIQGGEKLFF.

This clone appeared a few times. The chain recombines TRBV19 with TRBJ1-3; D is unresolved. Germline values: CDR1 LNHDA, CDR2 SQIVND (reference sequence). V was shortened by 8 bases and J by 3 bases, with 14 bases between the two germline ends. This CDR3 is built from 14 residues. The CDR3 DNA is TGTGCCAGTGGCCCAGGTCGTGGTGGAAACACCATATATTTT. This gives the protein CASGPGRGGNTIYF.

The CDR3 loop is CASSPPGTGKNEQYF. The CDR3 nucleotides are TGTGCCAGCAGTCCCCCCGGGACAGGAAAAAACGAGCAGTACTTC. The chain is built from TRBV28 and TRBJ2-7; 8 bases agree with TRBD1. The germline gives CDR1 MDHEN, CDR2 SYDVKM. CDR3 length: 15 amino acids. Germline trimming cut 5 bases from V and 5 bases from J; bases unmatched to any gene: 11. The complete variable domain, with remaining parts taken from reference TRBV28 and TRBJ2-7, reads DVKVTQSSRYLVKRTGEKVFLECVQDMDHENMFWYRQDPGLGLRLIYFSYDVKMKEKGDIPEGYSVSREKKERFSLILESASTNQTSMYLCASSPPGTGKNEQYFGPGTRLTVT.

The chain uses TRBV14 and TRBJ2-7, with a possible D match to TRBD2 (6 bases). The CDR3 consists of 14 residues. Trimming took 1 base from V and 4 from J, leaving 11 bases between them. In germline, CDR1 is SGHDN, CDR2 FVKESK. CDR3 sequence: CASSQGVGGYEQYF. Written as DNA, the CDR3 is TGTGCCAGCAGCCAAGGTGTCGGGGGATACGAGCAGTACTTC.

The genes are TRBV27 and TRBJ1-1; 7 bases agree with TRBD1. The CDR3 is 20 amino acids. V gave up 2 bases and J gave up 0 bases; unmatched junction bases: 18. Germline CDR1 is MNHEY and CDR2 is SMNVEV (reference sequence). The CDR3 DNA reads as TGTGCCAGCAGTTTACCTCTTATAGAGGCCAGGGGGGGGATGAACACTGAAGCTTTCTTT. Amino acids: CASSLPLIEARGGMNTEAFF.

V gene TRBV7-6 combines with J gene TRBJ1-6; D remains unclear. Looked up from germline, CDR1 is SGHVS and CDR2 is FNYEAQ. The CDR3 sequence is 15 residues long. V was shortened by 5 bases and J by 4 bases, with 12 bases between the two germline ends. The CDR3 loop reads CASSPKRGYNSPLHF. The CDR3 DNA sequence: TGTGCCAGCAGCCCTAAACGGGGTTATAATTCACCCCTCCACTTT.

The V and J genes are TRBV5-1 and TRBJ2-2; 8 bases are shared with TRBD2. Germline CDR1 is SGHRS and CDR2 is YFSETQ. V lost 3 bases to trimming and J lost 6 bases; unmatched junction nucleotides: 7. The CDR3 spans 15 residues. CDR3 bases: TGCGCCAGCAGCTCGGGGGGGCCGCTTTCCGGGGAGCTGTTTTTT. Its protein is CASSSGGPLSGELFF.

DNA for the CDR3: TGTGCCAGCAGCCACCCACTGACAGGGAACACAGATACGCAGTATTTT. As protein: CASSHPLTGNTDTQYF. The chain uses TRBV14 and TRBJ2-3; 7 bases line up with TRBD1. V was clipped by 3 bases and J by 2 bases; unmatched bases: 8. Germline CDR1 and CDR2: SGHDN and FVKESK. CDR3 length equals 16 residues.

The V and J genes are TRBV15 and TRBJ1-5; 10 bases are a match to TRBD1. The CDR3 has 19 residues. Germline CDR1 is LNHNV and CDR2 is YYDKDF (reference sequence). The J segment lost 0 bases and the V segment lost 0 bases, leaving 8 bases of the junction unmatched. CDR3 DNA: TGTGCCACCAGCAGAGATTGGGACAGGGGACCCTATAGCAATCAGCCCCAGCATTTT. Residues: CATSRDWDRGPYSNQPQHF.

CDR3 DNA: TGTGCCAGCAGCCCCTCAGGGAACTACGAGCAGTACTTC. Amino acid sequence: CASSPSGNYEQYF. The chain uses TRBV7-9 and TRBJ2-7; a possible D gene is TRBD1 (5 bases). Trimming cost V 5 bases and J 3 bases, with 11 bases left between them. CDR3 length: 13 residues. The germline CDR1 and CDR2 sequences are SEHNR and FQNEAQ (reference sequence).